What follows describes a single T cell receptor (beta chain). This clone was recorded once. Its antigen is unknown. No clone much larger than this one lies a single base away; base qualities are absent. The cohort was made up of approximately 670 healthy bone marrow donors. Cohort members were all nominally healthy when sampled, although unrecorded immune exposures were likely present. The donor was CMV seropositive and was included in the group of 250 to 300 seropositive cohort members. Every donor gave a peripheral blood sample, and the peripheral blood mononuclear cells from that sample were used for TCR beta sequencing. The Qiagen DNeasy Blood Extraction Kit was used to extract genomic DNA from the blood cell samples. The data stem from a study of cytomegalovirus exposure and HLA in healthy donors (dated by TCRdb to 2015 to 2018). Notes on the research overall: An earlier analysis of several hundred of the donors reported more than 250 Gb of sequence data and 117 million unique TCR beta sequences from roughly 200 million T cells. Approximately 300 gigabases of sequencing data and approximately 80 million unique TCR sequences were included in an early release covering around 650 HLA-typed donors. The genetic ancestry cluster associated with self-reported Caucasian donors included about 84% of the roughly 400 genotyped donors. The study aimed to test whether cataloging public T cell receptors could reveal signatures of past pathogen exposure. The study used immunosequencing to profile the T cell repertoires of approximately 640 subjects and linked those repertoires to cytomegalovirus serostatus. A separate validation cohort of some 130 different subjects was used in addition to the roughly 640-subject first cohort. The study combined high-throughput TCR immunosequencing, statistical association of individual TCRs with disease status, and machine learning to predict cytomegalovirus infection status. In a later analysis, previously published TCR beta repertoires from fewer than 750 donors were re-analyzed and high-resolution HLA genotyping was added so that TCR occurrence patterns could be studied. Rather than drawing on any new phenotypic data, the later analysis identified candidate immune exposures from TCR beta sequences and the way those sequences occurred across donors. An earlier analysis of roughly 600 of the donors used high-throughput TCR beta sequencing to judge whether each TCR beta V gene segment behaved as functional or pseudogenic. Donor age, sex, ethnicity and CMV serostatus were collected together with the repertoire data. A later genetic analysis took genome-wide SNP genotypes for about three fifths of the 666 donors and used that subset as a discovery cohort. Every repertoire in the discovery cohort had been generated on one and the same sequencing platform. HLA typing included class I and class II loci at four-digit resolution. Typing coverage differed by locus: A, B, C, DRB1 and DQB1 were typed in roughly 629-630 donors, DQA1 in about 500, DPA1 in 600 to 610, and DPB1 in roughly 450. Roughly 5 DR-DQ haplotypes were treated as single units for association and clustering because of strong linkage in the cohort. On average, roughly 240,000 unique TCR beta nucleotide sequences were sequenced per donor among 300 to 500 genotyped donors of the cohort, with about 19% of those sequences being non-productive.

Library preparation employed the immunoSEQ multiplex PCR assay. For the multiplex PCR, a mixture combining 60 forward primers for TCR Vbeta segments and 13 reverse primers for TCR Jbeta segments was used. The CDR3 region of rearranged TCR beta genes was amplified from genomic DNA by a multiplex PCR assay. The amplified TCR beta libraries were sequenced on the Illumina HiSeq System as 87-base-pair reads. The authors processed their data as follows. A later analysis counted about 82 million unique TCR beta chains across the 640 or so repertoires, and roughly 10 million of these chains were shared by at least two donors. To remove PCR and sequencing errors, raw reads were error-corrected and collapsed into unique sequences using a nearest-neighbor algorithm that merged closely related sequences. Alignment of CDR3 sequences to IMGT reference sequences was used to assign V, D and J gene segments. For a sequence to be retained, a match of at least six nucleotides was required to both a V gene segment and a J gene segment. Rearrangements were called productive when the CDR3 lacked stop codons and stayed in frame with V and J; all others were non-productive. Following IMGT convention, CDR3 was defined as the stretch from the second conserved V-encoded cysteine to the conserved J-encoded phenylalanine. The earlier analysis of 500 to 600 of the donors excluded sequences that lacked an unambiguous match to a single V gene segment. An earlier analysis of 587 of the donors called V segments functional above 56.7% productive rearrangements and segregating when the between-donor standard deviation exceeded 5%. A statistical classification framework was built to diagnose cytomegalovirus status from the catalog of TCR beta chain sequences. In a later analysis, V and J genes were assigned by comparing TCR nucleotide sequences against IMGT/GENE-DB human TR gene sequences. Using the TCRdist pipeline, a later analysis assigned CDR3 sequences along with most-parsimonious VDJ recombination scenarios. In a later analysis, each TCR beta chain was defined by its CDR3 amino acid sequence together with its V-gene family, and reads lacking a unique V-gene family were excluded. In a later analysis, several hundred highly shared, low-generation-probability nucleotide sequences were removed to address suspected cross-contamination and a sequencing artifact. In a later analysis, a clonal expansion index was calculated for each public chain from normalized within-repertoire ranks of inferred template counts. In a later analysis, generation probabilities were computed with a VDJ recombination model fitted to out-of-frame rearrangements, and the resulting probabilities were checked against IGoR. In a later analysis, TCR-TCR, TCR-HLA and TCR-CMV co-occurrence was scored with hypergeometric tests, and a repertoire-size bias correction was applied to TCR pairs. False discovery rates were estimated in a later analysis by permuting HLA or CMV assignments 20 times. In a later analysis, co-occurring TCRs were grouped using DBSCAN, with TCRdist sequence similarity added in when clustering inside HLA-allele-positive subsets. Repertoires with fewer than 30,000 or more than 120,000 public chains were left out of co-occurrence clustering, as were about five repertoires with anomalous nucleotide sharing. TCRdb's version of the immuneACCESS table is confined to in-frame rearrangements and falls short of the full clone set. An unresolved V gene accounts for under half of the shortfall where checked; the remainder is of unknown origin. Clone size and V and J calls were adopted from that table, with D and trimming inferred from the DNA. Present in this sample are approximately 98,000 clones, around 75% of which were seen just once. The top ten clones comprise roughly 9.8% of the sample.

Here is what the overall study found, with its caveats: The sequencing pipeline was judged likely to have produced a cluster of highly shared sequence variants as a technical artifact. When HLA alleles, especially DR and DQ, strongly co-occurred, TCR associations were difficult to assign to individual alleles. While some public TCRs were present in many individuals, most TCR sequences turned up only very rarely across donors. In this cohort, only TCR beta chains were sequenced, and detectable features were limited by the absence of alpha or paired-chain data. HLA typing was unavailable for some donors at each locus, so association tests used only the typed subset. A later analysis found that most CMV-associated TCR beta chains appeared HLA-restricted, with HLA associations seemingly driven largely by CMV exposure. According to a later analysis, parvovirus B19, influenza, CMV and Epstein-Barr virus appeared linked to several top co-occurrence clusters. A further reported finding was that TCR beta sequences accurately predicted the HLA-A and HLA-B alleles for most subjects in the first cohort. A later analysis found that HLA-associated TCR beta chains were more clonally expanded and had lower generation probabilities than equally common non-associated chains. The classifier was reported to diagnose cytomegalovirus status with high specificity and sensitivity in both the original cohort and the validation cohort. Linkage disequilibrium might explain the correlated functional status among segregating V segments, but an unknown experimental factor could not be excluded. A later genetic analysis associated a missense DCLRE1C variant with V-gene and J-gene trimming of TCR beta chains, and an independent cohort replicated the association. Some IMGT-functional V segments, including TRBV6-2 and TRBV6-3, could not be distinguished by the 87-base-pair reads and were therefore excluded. According to a later analysis, TCR association rates differed among HLA loci, with DRB1 alleles showing the most associated TCRs and HLA-C alleles showing the fewest. In vitro tests confirmed that a few of the cytomegalovirus-associated TCR beta chains recognize cytomegalovirus antigens. In an earlier analysis of 587 of the donors, most TCR beta V segments were observed in productive rearrangements about 90% or about 30% of the time, broadly matching IMGT annotations. The authors suggested that the approach could potentially be extended to other disease states and immunological phenotypes. The only immune exposure information available for the cohort was CMV serostatus. In the study, around 160 TCR beta chains were listed as associated with cytomegalovirus. Sequencing depth was assumed to be roughly uniform across donors in the presence/absence analyses, though that assumption may not hold. At a false discovery rate of 0.05, a later analysis linked fewer than 20,000 TCR beta sequences to specific HLA alleles. A later genetic analysis reported fewer N-insertions in productive TCRs among donors in an Asian-associated ancestry cluster than the roughly 670-donor mean. Because counts were too low, more than 15 rarely observed V segments, including chromosome 9 orphons, were excluded from the earlier analysis of 500 to 700 of the donors.

In the germline V gene (reference sequence), CDR1 corresponds to SEHNR and CDR2 to FQNEAQ. Trimming at the junction amounts to 5 bases on V and 8 bases on J, and the germline ends lie 15 bases apart. From cysteine to phenylalanine, the CDR3 is 14 amino acids long. Only the CDR3 DNA is retained, 42 bases long and in frame from the first base. This clonotype was obtained from a man younger than 35 in good health and CMV-seropositive. The V gene is TRBV7-9 and the J gene is TRBJ1-4, with the D gene not confidently named. The sample consisted of PBMCs. The base sequence is TGTGCCAGCAGCCAAGTCCGGGGTCGGGAAAAACTGTTTTTT. Its coded protein is CASSQVRGREKLFF.